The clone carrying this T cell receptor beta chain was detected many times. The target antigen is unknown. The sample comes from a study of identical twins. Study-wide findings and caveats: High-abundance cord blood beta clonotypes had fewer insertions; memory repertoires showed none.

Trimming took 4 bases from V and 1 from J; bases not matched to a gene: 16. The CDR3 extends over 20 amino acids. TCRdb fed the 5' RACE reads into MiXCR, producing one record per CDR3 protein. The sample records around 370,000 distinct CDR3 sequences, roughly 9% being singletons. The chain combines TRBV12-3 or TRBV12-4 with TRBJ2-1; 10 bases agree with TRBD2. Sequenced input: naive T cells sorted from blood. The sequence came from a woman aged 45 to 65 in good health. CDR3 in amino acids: CASSSPSRTSGKGSYNEQFF. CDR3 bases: TGTGCCAGCAGTTCCCCCTCCCGGACTAGCGGAAAGGGATCCTACAATGAGCAGTTCTTC.